Below, 18 T cell receptor beta chains from the same sample are listed, as sequenced in a study of T cell responses to AZD1222 COVID-19 vaccine. The data were produced by immunoSEQ multiplex PCR, yet TCRdb's version contains in-frame clones alone and is incomplete. The sample records fewer than 95,000 clones, around 90% being singletons. The sample in question was peripheral blood, obtained 28 days after the second AZD1222 dose. The receptors stem from an adult who received the AZD1222 COVID-19 vaccine.

The rearrangement joins TRBV9 to TRBJ2-5, with D possibly TRBD1 on 6 matching bases. This CDR3 has 15 amino acids. Germline V gene data show CDR1 as SGDLS and CDR2 as YYNGEE. Trimming took off 0 bases at V and 2 bases at J, with 11 bases between the two ends. The CDR3 DNA reads as TGTGCCAGCAGCGTAGGGACAGAGCAACAAGAGACCCAGTACTTC. As protein: CASSVGTEQQETQYF.

The chain links TRBV19 to TRBJ1-1; 7 bases match TRBD1. Germline-derived CDR1 and CDR2 are LNHDA and SQIVND (reference sequence). The ends lost 9 bases at V and 2 bases at J; junction bases unmatched: 9. This CDR3 contains 14 residues. CDR3 DNA: TGTGCCAGCCGGAGACAGGGCAGAAACACTGAAGCTTTCTTT. This translates into CASRRQGRNTEAFF.

The chain is built from TRBV29-1 and TRBJ2-3, with 13 bases that match TRBD2. With V trimmed by 7 bases and J by 4 bases, 11 bases remained unmatched. The germline V gene encodes CDR1 SQVTM and CDR2 ANQGSEA. This CDR3 region has 16 residues. CDR3 in amino acids: CSAQSGTSGRADTQYF. CDR3 DNA: TGCAGCGCCCAATCGGGCACTAGCGGGAGGGCAGATACGCAGTATTTT.

This chain uses TRBV10-3 with TRBJ1-4; 7 nucleotides line up with TRBD1. The CDR3 loop spans 15 amino acids. Germline trimming cut 5 bases from V and 7 bases from J; bases unmatched to any gene: 10. CDR1 and CDR2 from the germline V gene are ENHRY and SYGVKD. CDR3 DNA: TGTGCCATCAGTTCTTTGGGAGGGGGCGGTGAAAAACTGTTTTTT. It translates to CAISSLGGGGEKLFF.

The chain links TRBV10-1 to TRBJ2-5; no reliable D call. V lost 2 bases and J lost 5, with 15 bases in between. The CDR3 sequence is 15 residues long. The germline V gene has CDR1 WNHNN and CDR2 SYGVQD (reference sequence). CDR3 sequence reads: CASSEGPASGETQYF. The DNA of the CDR3 is TGCGCCAGCAGTGAGGGACCGGCTTCGGGTGAGACCCAGTACTTC.

This chain connects TRBV28 to TRBJ1-5; no clear D. Germline lookup yields CDR1 MDHEN and CDR2 SYDVKM. V was trimmed by 8 bases and J by 10 bases, leaving 9 bases between them. The CDR3 runs 10 residues. The CDR3 spells CASGGLPQHF. The CDR3 coding sequence is TGTGCCAGCGGAGGGCTCCCCCAGCATTTT.

The chain joins TRBV9 to TRBJ2-1; D not certain. Between the trimmed V and J ends, which lost 0 bases and 5 bases, there was a span of 6 bases. Per germline, CDR1 SGDLS and CDR2 YYNGEE. The CDR3 sequence is 13 residues long. The CDR3 nucleotides read TGTGCCAGCAGCGTAGTTCTTGACAATGAGCAGTTCTTC. Amino acids: CASSVVLDNEQFF.

V gene TRBV29-1 combines with J gene TRBJ2-2; D might be TRBD2 (7 bases). The CDR3 length is 13 residues. With 4 bases removed from V and 4 bases from J, the gap between germline ends came to 10 bases. Germline CDR1 and CDR2: SQVTM and ANQGSEA. The CDR3 DNA follows: TGCAGCGTTGGAAGGGGGGGCACCGGGGAGCTGTTTTTT. This translates into CSVGRGGTGELFF.

The chain employs TRBV9 and TRBJ2-3; no firm D call. Germline loops: CDR1 SGDLS, CDR2 YYNGEE. The CDR3 extends over 15 amino acids. Trimming pared 0 bases from V and 2 bases from J, leaving 10 bases between. The CDR3 sequence: CASSVDVGLTDTQYF. For the CDR3, the DNA is TGTGCCAGCAGCGTAGACGTGGGCCTCACAGATACGCAGTATTTT.

V usage is TRBV2 and J usage is TRBJ1-5; 9 nucleotides agree with TRBD1. CDR3 length: 15 residues. Trimming cost V 6 bases and J 8 bases; bases outside gene matches: 11. Germline V gene lookup returns CDR1 SNHLY and CDR2 FYNNEI. The CDR3 nucleotides read TGTGCCAGCAGCCTCGAGGACAGGGGAGGTGAGCCCCAGCATTTT. It yields the protein CASSLEDRGGEPQHF.

This chain links TRBV30 with TRBJ1-6; D is unclear. Trimming left V 2 bases short and J 12 bases short, with 11 bases between. Germline V gene lookup returns CDR1 GTSNPN and CDR2 SVGIG (reference sequence). There are 12 residues in the CDR3. CDR3 region: CAWSSTAQPLHF. For the CDR3, the DNA is TGTGCCTGGAGTTCAACAGCCCAACCCCTCCACTTT.

The V call is TRBV5-1, the J call TRBJ2-5; D is unclear. V lost 0 bases and J lost 5, with 11 bases in between. Per the germline V gene, CDR1 is SGHRS and CDR2 is YFSETQ. The CDR3 consists of 14 residues. CDR3 nucleotide sequence: TGCGCCAGCAGCTTGGGTGGGCCGCAGGAGACCCAGTACTTC. Encoded protein: CASSLGGPQETQYF. Together with reference TRBV5-1 and TRBJ2-5, the CDR3 gives the full variable domain: KAGVTQTPRYLIKTRGQQVTLSCSPISGHRSVSWYQQTPGQGLQFLFEYFSETQRNKGNFPGRFSGRQFSNSRSEMNVSTLELGDSALYLCASSLGGPQETQYFGPGTRLLVL.

This clone came up a few times. This chain links TRBV9 with TRBJ2-3; 9 bases map to TRBD1. Germline V gene data show CDR1 as SGDLS and CDR2 as YYNGEE. The CDR3 totals 17 residues. V dropped 3 bases and J dropped 2; count of bases not matched to a gene: 10. The CDR3 DNA reads TGTGCCAGCAGCGCACCCCAAAGGGACAGGGACACAGATACGCAGTATTTT. Protein product: CASSAPQRDRDTDTQYF.

This clone appeared a single time. The rearrangement uses TRBV5-8 and TRBJ1-3; 7 positions match TRBD1. Losses at the gene ends were 3 bases for V and 2 bases for J; bases not matched to a gene: 5. Germline CDR1 and CDR2: SGHTS and YDEGEE. The CDR3 is 15 residues long. CDR3: CASSSTGWAGNTIYF. Written as DNA, the CDR3 is TGTGCCAGCAGCTCGACAGGGTGGGCTGGAAACACCATATATTTT. Full variable domain (outside the CDR3, taken from reference TRBV5-8 and TRBJ1-3): EAGVTQSPTHLIKTRGQQATLRCSPISGHTSVYWYQQALGLGLQFLLWYDEGEERNRGNFPPRFSGRQFPNYSSELNVNALELEDSALYLCASSSTGWAGNTIYFGEGSWLTVV.

This clone was observed a single time. V is TRBV6-1 and J is TRBJ2-7; D gene uncertain. Per the germline V gene, CDR1 is MNHNS and CDR2 is SASEGT. The CDR3 runs to 14 residues. V was shortened by 0 bases and J by 2 bases, with 8 bases between the two germline ends. The CDR3 region is CASSEASITYEQYF. Written as DNA, the CDR3 is TGTGCCAGCAGTGAAGCGTCCATCACCTACGAGCAGTACTTC.

This clone showed up just once. V gene TRBV10-1 combines with J gene TRBJ2-1; 8 nucleotides match TRBD1. The CDR3 is 15 residues long. Looked up from germline, CDR1 is WNHNN and CDR2 is SYGVQD (reference sequence). V shed 4 bases, J shed 0 bases, and the junction held 2 bases outside the gene matches. The CDR3 reads CASSGQGSSYNEQFF. The CDR3, as DNA: TGCGCCAGCAGTGGACAGGGGAGCTCCTACAATGAGCAGTTCTTC.

This chain uses TRBV20-1 with TRBJ2-3, with 8 bases matching TRBD2. Germline V gene data show CDR1 as DFQATT and CDR2 as SNEGSKA (reference sequence). The CDR3 is 11 amino acids. V gave up 6 bases and J gave up 9 bases; unmatched junction bases: 5. The CDR3, as DNA: TGCAGTGCCAGTAAGCGGGAGACGCAGTATTTT. Translation gives CSASKRETQYF.

The V and J genes are TRBV6-2 or TRBV6-3 and TRBJ1-5; 7 bases are a match to TRBD1. CDR3 length: 15 residues. The germline V gene encodes CDR1 MNHEY and CDR2 SVGEGT. V lost 6 bases, J lost 2 bases, and 7 bases stayed unmatched. The CDR3 bases are TGTGCCAGCAGCCCATGGACAGGCCGCAATCAGCCCCAGCATTTT. Protein: CASSPWTGRNQPQHF.